What follows describes a single TCR beta chain. This sample stems from a study of OX40 agonist ivuxolimab in advanced cancers. Assay: immunoSEQ multiplex PCR; the TCRdb copy retains only in-frame clones and omits some. The sample lists 51,000 or so clones, about four fifths occurring once. J lost 5 bases, V lost 8 bases, and 7 bases had no gene match. The germline CDR1 and CDR2 sequences are SGHNT and YENEEA. The CDR3 sequence is 14 residues long. The chain carries TRBV11-3 and TRBJ2-1, with 9 nucleotides matching TRBD2. This sequence was found in an adult with an advanced solid tumor such as melanoma, head and neck, liver or kidney cancer. The sequencing here drew on CD4+ or CD8+ T cells sorted from blood, taken in a trial of the OX40 agonist ivuxolimab. The DNA for the CDR3 is TGTGCCAGCGAATCTAGCGGGACGGACAATGAGCAGTTCTTC. It encodes CASESSGTDNEQFF.